This T cell receptor (beta chain) comes out of a study of siplizumab effects on memory and regulatory T cells. Clones were read by immunoSEQ multiplex PCR, and TCRdb kept only the in-frame ones, dropping some. Among about 100,000 clones listed, approximately 90% were seen once. This receptor was identified in a human donor in good health. The sequenced material came from Tregs sorted from blood.

The CDR3 is CASSRLATPYNEQFF. CDR3 nucleotides: TGTGCCAGCAGCAGGCTAGCGACCCCCTACAATGAGCAGTTCTTC. V usage is TRBV5-6 and J usage is TRBJ2-1; D may be TRBD2 (6 bases). Trimming took 4 bases from V and 2 from J, leaving 13 bases between them. This CDR3 has 15 amino acids. CDR1 is SGHDT and CDR2 is YYEEEE in the germline V gene.